Sequencing of this T cell receptor beta chain was carried out in a study of T-cell memory formation after mild COVID-19. Study-wide results and caveats: The study detected some responding clones in pre-infection memory, suggesting cross-reactive memory joined. Second-wave clones with a day 37 peak had unconfirmed SARS-CoV-2 specificity.

V was clipped by 6 bases and J by 3 bases; unmatched bases: 9. CDR3 length: 16 amino acids. In germline, CDR1 is KGHDR, CDR2 SFDVKD. As regards this clonotype: Its target is unknown.

TCR alpha and TCR beta cDNA libraries carrying sample barcodes and UMIs came from 5'RACE with constant-segment primers. TCRdb re-analysed the 5' RACE reads in MiXCR, keeping a single row per CDR3 protein. The repertoire holds roughly 130,000 distinct CDR3 sequences, with less than 6.5% as singletons. V gene TRBV24-1 combines with J gene TRBJ2-7; 11 bases fit TRBD2. The source is an adult woman who had mild COVID-19 (a few samples of this study predate the infection). Cell type and time point are not known. The specimen sequenced was PBMCs or a T cell subset sorted from them (not recorded which). CDR3 sequence reads: CATSTGETSGNYEQYF. The CDR3 DNA reads TGTGCCACCAGTACCGGAGAGACTAGCGGGAACTACGAGCAGTACTTC.